This T cell receptor (beta chain) is drawn from a study of CD8 T cells in ankylosing spondylitis. For this clonotype: Antigen unknown.

Quantitative molecular-barcoded 5'-RACE generated the TCR beta libraries. MiXCR, applied by TCRdb to the 5' RACE reads, yields one record per CDR3 protein. The sample includes about 330,000 distinct CDR3 sequences, 8% of them seen just once. Points from the study as a whole: Reportedly, matched ankylosing spondylitis synovial fluid was significantly enriched for disease-linked clones. Peripheral blood samples showed relatively rare disease-linked clones, and these clones were CD8+. A motif of under 10 highly homologous TCR beta variants was seen as apparently characteristic of ankylosing spondylitis blood.

V gave up 5 bases and J gave up 0 bases, with 11 bases separating them. CDR3 size: 14 residues. Germline loops: CDR1 MNHEY, CDR2 SVGEGT. Sequenced sample: blood, either unsorted or a sorted T cell fraction (not recorded which). The clonotype originates from a male donor with ankylosing spondylitis. This chain joins TRBV6-2 or TRBV6-3 and TRBJ2-7; a weak D match, TRBD1 (6 bases). The DNA of the CDR3 is TGTGCCAGCAGTACCGGGACACCCTCCTACGAGCAGTACTTC. This codes for CASSTGTPSYEQYF.